The sequence of this T cell receptor beta chain was determined in a study of blood T cell repertoires in COVID-19. Across the whole study: Samples came from the United States, Italy and Spain, spanning acute and convalescent COVID-19. T cells, B-cell-depleted T cells, or PBMCs supplied cDNA or gDNA.

Trimming stripped 4 bases from V and 7 bases from J, with 14 bases between. In germline, CDR1 is LGHDT, CDR2 YNNKEL (reference sequence). CDR3 length: 14 residues. While infection was still active, Seattle patients were enrolled and then followed longitudinally. This table comes from immunoSEQ multiplex PCR, and its TCRdb copy is limited to in-frame clones, with some not included. The repertoire holds some 450,000 clones, with roughly 90% as singletons. Sequenced sample: peripheral blood. The sequence came from a man aged 18 to 29 with COVID-19, enrolled during active disease. This chain connects TRBV3-1 (or the pseudogene TRBV3-2) to TRBJ2-1; D may be TRBD1 (6 bases). CDR3 nucleotides: TGTGCCAGCAGCCGAGGGGCCACAGGGAATGAGCAGTTCTTC. Its translation is CASSRGATGNEQFF.